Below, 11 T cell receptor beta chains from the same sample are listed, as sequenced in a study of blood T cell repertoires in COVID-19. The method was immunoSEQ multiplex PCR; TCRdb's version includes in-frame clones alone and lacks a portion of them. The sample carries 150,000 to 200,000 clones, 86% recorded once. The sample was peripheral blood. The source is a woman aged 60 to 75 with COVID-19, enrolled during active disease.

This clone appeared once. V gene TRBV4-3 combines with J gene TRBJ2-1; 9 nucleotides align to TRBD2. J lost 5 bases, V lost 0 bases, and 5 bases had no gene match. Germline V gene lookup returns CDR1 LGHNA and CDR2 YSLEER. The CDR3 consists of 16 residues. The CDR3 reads CASSQEVLAGNNEQFF. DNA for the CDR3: TGCGCCAGCAGCCAAGAGGTCCTAGCGGGGAACAATGAGCAGTTCTTC.

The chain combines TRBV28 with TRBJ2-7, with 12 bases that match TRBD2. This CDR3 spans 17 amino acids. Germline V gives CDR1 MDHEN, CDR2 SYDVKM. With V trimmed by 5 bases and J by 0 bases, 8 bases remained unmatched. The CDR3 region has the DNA TGTGCCAGCAGTCGAGGACTAGCGGGACCCATCTCCTACGAGCAGTACTTC. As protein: CASSRGLAGPISYEQYF.

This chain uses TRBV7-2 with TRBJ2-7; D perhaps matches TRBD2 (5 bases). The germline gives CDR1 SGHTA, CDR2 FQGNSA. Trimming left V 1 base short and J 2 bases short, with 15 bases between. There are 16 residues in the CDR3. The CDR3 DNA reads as TGTGCCAGCAGCTTAGGGACTGCGCTACAGCCCTACGAGCAGTACTTC. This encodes CASSLGTALQPYEQYF. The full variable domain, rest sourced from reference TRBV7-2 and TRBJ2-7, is GAGVSQSPSNKVTEKGKDVELRCDPISGHTALYWYRQSLGQGLEFLIYFQGNSAPDKSGLPSDRFSAERTGGSVSTLTIQRTQQEDSAVYLCASSLGTALQPYEQYFGPGTRLTVT.

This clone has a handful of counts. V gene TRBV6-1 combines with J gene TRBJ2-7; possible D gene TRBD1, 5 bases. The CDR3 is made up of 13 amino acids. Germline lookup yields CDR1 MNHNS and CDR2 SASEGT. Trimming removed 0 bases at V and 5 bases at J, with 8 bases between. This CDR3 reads CASSEAPGNEQYF. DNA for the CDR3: TGTGCCAGCAGTGAAGCCCCAGGGAACGAGCAGTACTTC.

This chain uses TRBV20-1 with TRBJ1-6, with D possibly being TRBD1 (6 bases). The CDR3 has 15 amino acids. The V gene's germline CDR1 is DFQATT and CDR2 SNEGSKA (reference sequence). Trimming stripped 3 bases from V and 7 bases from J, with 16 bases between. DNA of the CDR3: TGCAGTGCTAGTCCCCCAACAGGGCGAAATTCACCCCTCCACTTT. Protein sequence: CSASPPTGRNSPLHF.

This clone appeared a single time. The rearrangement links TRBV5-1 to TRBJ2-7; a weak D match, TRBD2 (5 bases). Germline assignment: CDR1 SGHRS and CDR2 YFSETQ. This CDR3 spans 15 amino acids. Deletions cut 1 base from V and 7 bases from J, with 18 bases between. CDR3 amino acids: CASSLWNTPTGEQYF. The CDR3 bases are TGCGCCAGCAGCTTGTGGAACACCCCAACGGGGGAGCAGTACTTC.

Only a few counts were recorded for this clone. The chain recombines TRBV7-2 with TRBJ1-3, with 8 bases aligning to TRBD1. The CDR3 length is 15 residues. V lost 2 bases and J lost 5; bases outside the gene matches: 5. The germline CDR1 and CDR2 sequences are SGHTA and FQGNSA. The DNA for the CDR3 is TGTGCCAGCAGCTTAAGTTGGGACAGGCGAAACACCATATATTTT. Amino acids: CASSLSWDRRNTIYF.

CDR3 sequence: CASSLDSSYNEQFF. CDR3 in DNA: TGTGCCAGCAGCTTAGACAGCTCCTACAATGAGCAGTTCTTC. The gene calls are TRBV7-8 and TRBJ2-1; D uncertain. The CDR3 has 14 residues. V gave up 1 base and J gave up 0 bases, with 4 bases separating them. Germline CDR1 reads SGHVS; CDR2 reads FQNEAQ.

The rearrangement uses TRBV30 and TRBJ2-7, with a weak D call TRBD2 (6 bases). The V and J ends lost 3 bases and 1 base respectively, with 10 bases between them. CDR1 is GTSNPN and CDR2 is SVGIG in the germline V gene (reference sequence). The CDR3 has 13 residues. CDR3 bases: TGTGCCTGGAGGCGGGACCTTTCCTACGAGCAGTACTTC. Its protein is CAWRRDLSYEQYF.

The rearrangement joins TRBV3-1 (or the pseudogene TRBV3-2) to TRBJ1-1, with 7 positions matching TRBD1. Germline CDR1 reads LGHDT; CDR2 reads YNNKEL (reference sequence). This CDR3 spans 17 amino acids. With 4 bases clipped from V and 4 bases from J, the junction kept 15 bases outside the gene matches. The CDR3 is CASSRGPTRGPITEAFF. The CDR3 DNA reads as TGTGCCAGCAGCCGGGGGCCGACGAGGGGGCCCATCACTGAAGCTTTCTTT.

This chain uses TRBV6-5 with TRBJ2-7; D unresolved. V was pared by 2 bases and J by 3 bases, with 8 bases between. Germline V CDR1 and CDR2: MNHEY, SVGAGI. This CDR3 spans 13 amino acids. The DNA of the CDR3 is TGTGCCAGCAGTTACGGGCCCTTCTACGAGCAGTACTTC. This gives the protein CASSYGPFYEQYF.